This TCR beta chain was observed in a study of T-cell reconstitution after alpha-beta-depleted transplantation in children (dated by TCRdb to 2016 to 2018). Turning to the overall study: Using TCR repertoire profiling, the study followed T-cell immune reconstitution in a quantitative way in children after TCRalphabeta/CD19-depleted allogeneic hematopoietic cell transplantation.

Comments on this clonotype: Its antigen remains unidentified. It has no much larger one-base neighbor in the sample; base qualities were not kept.

The CDR1 and CDR2 encoded by the germline V gene are SGHRS and YFSETQ. The CDR3 contains 16 residues, cysteine and phenylalanine counted. Of the read, only the CDR3 DNA is kept; its 48 bases are in frame from base 1. The V end loses 0 bases and the J end loses 6 bases, and a stretch of 17 bases separates them. Receptor amplification or capture employed PCR. Sequenced using an Illumina HiSeq 2500. To normalize quantification of the TCRbeta repertoire, the TCR libraries were built with molecular barcoding that relied on unique molecular identifiers. TCRdb reprocessing: public reads trimmed at Q25 with fastp, clones called with MiXCR, in-frame beta chains kept. For every CDR3 protein sequence, its rows merge into one entry that carries the most common genes and DNA. The sample has around 380,000 distinct CDR3 sequences on record, about 11% of them singletons. The ten largest clones take up approximately 5% of the sample.

Rearrangement joined TRBV5-1 to TRBJ2-3; the D assignment is uncertain and may be TRBD1 or TRBD2, with 5 bases supporting each. The specimen comprised PBMCs from the stem cell graft donor, sampled from the stem cell graft. This TCR was sampled from a human donor who donated a stem cell graft to a child with acute myeloid leukemia. The CDR3 reads CASSLVRTGPRDTQYF. The DNA sequence is given as TGCGCCAGCAGCTTGGTCCGAACGGGGCCAAGGGATACGCAGTATTTT.